The next 2 T cell receptor beta chains were all read from a single sample in a study of beta chain features in type 1 diabetes. What was sequenced were expressed TCRB transcripts, since all of the isolated RNA had been reverse transcribed. Only in-frame clones appear in the TCRdb table, and some are missing; sequencing was by immunoSEQ multiplex PCR. This table holds 900,000 or so clones, 15% to 20% found once. Sequencing was carried out using naive CD4+ T cells from blood. The receptors stem from a woman aged 18-29 years in good health.

The V call is TRBV6-6, the J call TRBJ1-4, with D unclear. The CDR3 is made up of 14 amino acids. Deletions cut 6 bases from V and 8 bases from J, with 16 bases between. In germline, CDR1 is MNHNY, CDR2 SVGAGI (reference sequence). The DNA of the CDR3 is TGTGCCAGCAGCCGTACTCCGTGGAAGGAAAAACTGTTTTTT. Amino acids: CASSRTPWKEKLFF.

This clone came up a few times. The chain is built from TRBV7-8 and TRBJ1-5; the D is unclear. The CDR3 is 14 residues long. Trimming left V 2 bases short and J 2 bases short, with 7 bases between. Looked up from germline, CDR1 is SGHVS and CDR2 is FQNEAQ. CDR3 nucleotides: TGTGCCAGCAGCTTAAGCCGGGGCAATCAGCCCCAGCATTTT. The encoded protein is CASSLSRGNQPQHF.